Given below is one TCR beta chain in context. Its antigen is currently unknown. This entry comes from a study of T cell responses to AZD1222 COVID-19 vaccine. Study-wide findings and caveats: Regions 160-218 and 743-854 held dominance among vaccine-associated CD4 TCRs, which spanned spike. Baseline serology detected seropositivity in only 5 or 6 AZD1222 recipients.

Losses at the gene ends were 8 bases for V and 2 bases for J; bases not matched to a gene: 9. The CDR3 is 14 amino acids. Germline CDR1 and CDR2: LGHDT and YNNKEL (reference sequence). Some clones are missing from TCRdb's copy, which holds only in-frame ones; the method was immunoSEQ multiplex PCR. The data hold 150,000 to 200,000 clones, with just over 90% observed a single time. The chain carries TRBV3-1 (or the pseudogene TRBV3-2) and TRBJ2-7; TRBD1 aligns across 7 bases. This clonotype was sampled from an adult who received the AZD1222 COVID-19 vaccine. Sequencing used peripheral blood, obtained 28 days after the second AZD1222 dose. The CDR3 loop is CASATAGGTYEQYF. The CDR3 bases are TGTGCCAGCGCGACCGCAGGGGGAACCTACGAGCAGTACTTC.